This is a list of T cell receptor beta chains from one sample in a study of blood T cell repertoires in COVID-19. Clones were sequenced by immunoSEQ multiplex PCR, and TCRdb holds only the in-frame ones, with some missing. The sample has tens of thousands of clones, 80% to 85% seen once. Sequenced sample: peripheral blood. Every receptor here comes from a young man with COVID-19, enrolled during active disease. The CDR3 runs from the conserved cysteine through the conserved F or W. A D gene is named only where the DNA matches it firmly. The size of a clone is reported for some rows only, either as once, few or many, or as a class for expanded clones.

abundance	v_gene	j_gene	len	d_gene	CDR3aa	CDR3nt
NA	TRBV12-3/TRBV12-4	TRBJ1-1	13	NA	CASSDWMNTEAFF	TGTGCCAGCAGTGACTGGATGAACACTGAAGCTTTCTTT
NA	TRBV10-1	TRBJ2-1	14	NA	CASSESGGINEQFF	TGCGCCAGCAGTGAGTCGGGGGGTATCAATGAGCAGTTCTTC
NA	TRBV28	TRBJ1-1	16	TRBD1	CASSIYTDREDTEAFF	TGTGCCAGCAGTATATACACTGACAGGGAGGACACTGAAGCTTTCTTT
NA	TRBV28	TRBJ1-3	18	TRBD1	CASRKSRSQGALGNTIYF	TGTGCCAGCAGGAAGTCCCGCTCACAGGGGGCACTCGGAAACACCATATATTTT
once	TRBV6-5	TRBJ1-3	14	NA	CAGGSGGAGNTIYF	TGTGCCGGAGGATCGGGAGGGGCCGGAAACACCATATATTTT
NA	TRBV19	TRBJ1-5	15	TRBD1	CASSIATGGLQPQHF	TGTGCCAGTAGTATAGCGACAGGGGGTCTCCAGCCCCAGCATTTT
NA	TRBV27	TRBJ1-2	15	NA	CASRATGVGMDGYTF	TGTGCCAGCAGGGCCACGGGGGTGGGGATGGATGGCTACACCTTC
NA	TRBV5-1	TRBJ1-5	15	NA	CASSQQGGGNQPQHF	TGCGCCAGCAGCCAGCAGGGAGGGGGCAATCAGCCCCAGCATTTT
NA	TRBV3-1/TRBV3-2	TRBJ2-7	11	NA	CASSQQGEQYF	TGTGCCAGCAGCCAGCAGGGAGAGCAGTACTTC
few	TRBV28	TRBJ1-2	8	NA	CATNTGGF	TGTGCCACCAACACAGGAGGGTTC
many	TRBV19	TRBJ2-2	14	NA	CASRIRGRTGELFF	TGTGCCAGTCGGATAAGGGGCCGGACCGGGGAGCTGTTTTTT
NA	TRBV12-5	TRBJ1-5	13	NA	CASAPDTYQPQHF	TGTGCTAGTGCCCCAGACACCTATCAGCCCCAGCATTTT
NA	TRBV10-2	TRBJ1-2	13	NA	CASSDQGNYGYTF	TGCGCCAGCAGTGATCAGGGAAACTATGGCTACACCTTC
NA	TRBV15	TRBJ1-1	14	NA	CATSRGGRSTEAFF	TGTGCCACCAGCAGAGGCGGGAGGAGCACTGAAGCTTTCTTT
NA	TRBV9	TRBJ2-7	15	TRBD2	CASSRTSGRLDEQYF	TGTGCCAGCAGTAGGACTAGCGGGAGGTTGGACGAGCAGTACTTC
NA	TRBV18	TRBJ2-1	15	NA	CASSPRTGVLNEQFF	TGTGCCAGCTCACCACGCACGGGTGTACTGAATGAGCAGTTCTTC
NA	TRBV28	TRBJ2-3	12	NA	CASTLNSNTQYF	TGTGCCAGCACCCTGAATAGTAATACGCAGTATTTT
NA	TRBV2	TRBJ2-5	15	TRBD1	CASGQDDSLAETQYF	TGTGCCAGCGGACAGGATGATAGTCTTGCGGAGACCCAGTACTTC
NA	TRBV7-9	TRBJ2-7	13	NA	CASSLASVSEQYF	TGTGCCAGCAGCTTAGCGAGTGTGTCCGAGCAGTACTTC
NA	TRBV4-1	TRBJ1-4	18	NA	CASSQGQGWSGTNEKLFF	TGCGCCAGCAGCCAAGGGCAGGGGTGGAGTGGCACTAATGAAAAACTGTTTTTT
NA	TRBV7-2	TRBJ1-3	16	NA	CASIPIPGGSGNTIYF	TGTGCCAGCATCCCCATCCCGGGAGGCTCTGGAAACACCATATATTTT
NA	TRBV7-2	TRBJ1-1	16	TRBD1	CASSSRQGGRNTEAFF	TGTGCCAGCAGCTCCAGACAGGGAGGAAGGAACACTGAAGCTTTCTTT
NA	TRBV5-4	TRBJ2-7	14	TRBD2	CASSLPPAGSEQYF	TGTGCCAGCAGCCTTCCCCCAGCGGGAAGCGAGCAGTACTTC
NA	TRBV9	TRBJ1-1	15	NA	CASSVVEGGLSEAFF	TGTGCCAGCAGCGTAGTAGAGGGGGGGTTGAGTGAAGCTTTCTTT
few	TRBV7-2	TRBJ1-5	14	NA	CASSLSGVNQPQHF	TGTGCCAGCAGCTTATCAGGGGTCAATCAGCCCCAGCATTTT
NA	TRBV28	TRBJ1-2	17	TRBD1	CASSGNGAGQGVYGYTF	TGTGCCAGCAGCGGAAACGGGGCGGGACAGGGGGTCTATGGCTACACCTTC
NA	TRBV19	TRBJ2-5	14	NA	CASSPGHGRETQYF	TGTGCCAGTAGTCCAGGACACGGGCGGGAGACCCAGTACTTC
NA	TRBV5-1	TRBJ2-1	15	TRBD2	CASSLVSGNANEQFF	TGCGCCAGCAGCTTGGTTAGCGGGAATGCGAATGAGCAGTTCTTC
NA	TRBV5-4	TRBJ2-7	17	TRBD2	CASSLGTSGSPPYEQYF	TGTGCCAGCAGCTTGGGGACTAGCGGGAGCCCCCCCTACGAGCAGTACTTC
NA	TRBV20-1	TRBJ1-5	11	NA	CSGGSNQPQHF	TGCAGTGGCGGAAGCAATCAGCCCCAGCATTTT
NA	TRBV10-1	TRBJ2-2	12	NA	CASTGNTGELFF	TGCGCCAGCACAGGGAACACCGGGGAGCTGTTTTTT
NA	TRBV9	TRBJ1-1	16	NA	CASSPYSGQLNTEAFF	TGTGCCAGCAGCCCCTACTCTGGGCAGTTGAACACTGAAGCTTTCTTT